The 21 T cell receptor beta chains below were found in one sample sequenced in a study of Ad26.COV2.S vaccination and SARS-CoV-2 variants. Treatment given: around 19 received Ad26.COV2.S at low or high dose, single or two shots; 5 received placebo; per-sample allocation not given. Sampling occurred on day 63 after the first vaccine or placebo injection. Method: immunoSEQ multiplex PCR; TCRdb's copy keeps in-frame clones and lacks some. The data hold 350,000 to 450,000 clones, with 83% observed a single time. Sequencing was performed on peripheral blood, taken in a trial of Ad26.COV2.S vaccine versus placebo. Receptor source: a person aged 18-65 years who received the Ad26.COV2.S COVID-19 vaccine or a placebo.

A note on this clone: Other DNA sequences from this sample encode an identical CDR3 as well. The rearrangement links TRBV4-1 to TRBJ2-3, with TRBD2 matching over 7 bases. The CDR3 runs to 15 residues. In germline, CDR1 is MGHRA, CDR2 YSYEKL. After removal of 1 base from V and 2 bases from J, the junction contained 3 bases not matched to a gene. DNA of the CDR3: TGCGCCAGCAGCCAAGTGGCGGGGGTCACAGATACGCAGTATTTT. Protein product: CASSQVAGVTDTQYF.

This clone appeared once. This chain uses TRBV5-4 with TRBJ1-6; D not certain. V dropped 1 base and J dropped 12 bases, with 8 bases sitting between them. The CDR3 loop spans 12 amino acids. Germline V gene data show CDR1 as SGHNT and CDR2 as YYREEE (reference sequence). This chain's CDR3 is CASSLPAQPLHF. CDR3 DNA: TGTGCCAGCAGCTTGCCGGCCCAACCCCTCCACTTT.

This chain connects TRBV5-5 to TRBJ2-7; D possibly corresponds to TRBD2 (5 bases). The V gene lost 5 bases and the J gene lost 1 base, with 16 bases spanning the gap. The V gene's germline CDR1 is SGHKS and CDR2 YYEKEE (reference sequence). There are 15 residues in the CDR3. The DNA of the CDR3 is TGTGCCAGCAGAGAGGGCCCCTCCTATTCCTACGAGCAGTACTTC. Protein product: CASREGPSYSYEQYF. Full variable domain (remainder filled in from reference TRBV5-5 and TRBJ2-7): DAGVTQSPTHLIKTRGQQVTLRCSPISGHKSVSWYQQVLGQGPQFIFQYYEKEERGRGNFPDRFSARQFPNYSSELNVNALLLGDSALYLCASREGPSYSYEQYFGPGTRLTVT.

This rearrangement joins TRBV5-1 to TRBJ2-7, with D unclear. Germline-derived CDR1 and CDR2 are SGHRS and YFSETQ. The V end lost 3 bases, the J end lost 4 bases, and 5 bases lay between the germline ends. The CDR3 spans 11 residues. The CDR3 sequence: CASSWGYEQYF. CDR3 coding DNA: TGCGCCAGCAGCTGGGGTTACGAGCAGTACTTC. The variable domain in full, completed from reference TRBV5-1 and TRBJ2-7, reads KAGVTQTPRYLIKTRGQQVTLSCSPISGHRSVSWYQQTPGQGLQFLFEYFSETQRNKGNFPGRFSGRQFSNSRSEMNVSTLELGDSALYLCASSWGYEQYFGPGTRLTVT.

The V gene is TRBV7-9, the J gene TRBJ1-1, with D uncertain. V lost 4 bases and J 6 bases, leaving 9 bases between the germline ends. The germline gives CDR1 SEHNR, CDR2 FQNEAQ (reference sequence). The CDR3 is made up of 12 amino acids. The CDR3 reads CASSSWRSEAFF. In DNA, the CDR3 is TGTGCCAGCAGCTCCTGGCGGTCTGAAGCTTTCTTT.

This rearrangement joins TRBV20-1 to TRBJ2-1; D remains ambiguous. This CDR3 region has 11 residues. The ends were cut back, 4 bases at V and 6 bases at J, with 7 bases in the middle. CDR1 DFQATT and CDR2 SNEGSKA come from the germline V gene (reference sequence). In DNA form, the CDR3 reads TGCAGTGCTATAAGGCGCAATGAGCAGTTCTTC. Protein: CSAIRRNEQFF.

This clone was found a few times. The CDR3 protein is CASNRGAANEQFF. The DNA of the CDR3 is TGTGCCAGTAATCGGGGGGCGGCGAATGAGCAGTTCTTC. This chain connects TRBV19 to TRBJ2-1; D might be TRBD2 (7 bases). Germline V lookup: CDR1 LNHDA, CDR2 SQIVND (reference sequence). The V and J ends lost 7 bases and 7 bases respectively, with 14 bases between them. The CDR3 has 13 amino acids. Based on the CDR3 plus reference TRBV19 and TRBJ2-1, the full variable domain is DGGITQSPKYLFRKEGQNVTLSCEQNLNHDAMYWYRQDPGQGLRLIYYSQIVNDFQKGDIAEGYSVSREKKESFPLTVTSAQKNPTAFYLCASNRGAANEQFFGPGTRLTVL.

The rearrangement joins TRBV24-1 to TRBJ2-2; weak D call: TRBD1 (7 bases). The V and J ends lost 5 bases and 5 bases respectively, with 11 bases between them. CDR3 length: 14 residues. Germline V gene data show CDR1 as KGHDR and CDR2 as SFDVKD. The CDR3 protein is CATSGPGGTGELFF. Here the CDR3 DNA reads TGTGCCACCAGTGGTCCAGGGGGGACCGGGGAGCTGTTTTTT.

V usage is TRBV6-6 and J usage is TRBJ2-5; TRBD2 matches 7 bases. V lost 2 bases and J lost 2; bases outside the gene matches: 8. Germline CDR1 and CDR2: MNHNY and SVGAGI (reference sequence). The CDR3 runs to 16 residues. This CDR3 reads CASSYNGGGGQETQYF. DNA for the CDR3: TGTGCCAGCAGTTACAATGGCGGGGGAGGTCAAGAGACCCAGTACTTC.

The chain links TRBV7-6 to TRBJ2-1; 13 positions agree with TRBD2. CDR3 size: 15 residues. The ends lost 6 bases at V and 10 bases at J; junction bases unmatched: 9. CDR1 is SGHVS and CDR2 is FNYEAQ in the germline V gene. Here the CDR3 reads CASRRTSGGSGEQFF. In DNA form, the CDR3 reads TGTGCCAGCAGGCGGACTAGCGGGGGCTCTGGGGAGCAGTTCTTC.

J is TRBJ2-4 and V is TRBV5-6; D is tentatively TRBD1 or TRBD2 (6 bases each). CDR1 SGHDT and CDR2 YYEEEE come from the germline V gene. The CDR3 runs to 17 residues. Trimming removed 1 base from V and 2 bases from J, with 16 bases in between. CDR3 nucleotides: TGTGCCAGCAGCTTGTACATAGGGGGGTGGACCAAAAACATTCAGTACTTC. Translated, it gives CASSLYIGGWTKNIQYF.

The chain has TRBV6-5 and TRBJ1-6; D might be TRBD1 (5 bases). Per germline, CDR1 MNHEY and CDR2 SVGAGI. This CDR3 spans 15 amino acids. Between the trimmed V and J ends, which lost 2 bases and 7 bases, there was a span of 12 bases. CDR3 in DNA: TGTGCCAGCAGTTACGGGGGGATAAAAAATTCACCCCTCCACTTT. Protein product: CASSYGGIKNSPLHF.

The J gene is TRBJ2-1, the V gene TRBV7-9, with D perhaps being TRBD1 or TRBD2 (5 bases each). The ends were cut back, 5 bases at V and 6 bases at J, with 20 bases in the middle. CDR3 length equals 16 residues. Germline V gene lookup returns CDR1 SEHNR and CDR2 FQNEAQ (reference sequence). The CDR3 DNA sequence: TGTGCCAGCAGCCCCCAAGGTCCGGGGCTTTCCAATGAGCAGTTCTTC. Encoded protein: CASSPQGPGLSNEQFF.

This clone has a handful of counts. The rearrangement links TRBV2 to TRBJ1-6; no clear D. Germline CDR1 is SNHLY and CDR2 is FYNNEI. V dropped 7 bases and J dropped 10 bases, with 11 bases sitting between them. The CDR3 consists of 12 residues. In DNA form, the CDR3 reads TGTGCCAGCACTAGGGTTCAATCACCCCTCCACTTT. It translates to CASTRVQSPLHF.

J is TRBJ1-4 and V is TRBV18; D not resolved. V was shortened by 3 bases and J by 5 bases, with 13 bases between the two germline ends. Germline CDR1 reads KGHSH; CDR2 reads LQKENI. This CDR3 spans 15 amino acids. CDR3 residues: CASSPRRRENEKLFF. Here the CDR3 DNA reads TGTGCCAGCTCACCGCGGCGAAGGGAAAATGAAAAACTGTTTTTT.

The chain uses TRBV27 and TRBJ2-7; perhaps TRBD1 as D (6 bases). Germline V gives CDR1 MNHEY, CDR2 SMNVEV (reference sequence). This CDR3 contains 18 residues. V was pared by 4 bases and J by 5 bases, with 27 bases between. DNA of the CDR3: TGTGCCAGCAGTTGGATCCCCCGGGACACGAAAGACCACCACGAGCAGTACTTC. It codes for CASSWIPRDTKDHHEQYF.

The chain combines TRBV3-1 (or the pseudogene TRBV3-2) with TRBJ2-3; D may correspond to TRBD1 or TRBD2 (5 bases each). The CDR3 extends over 14 amino acids. CDR1 is LGHDT and CDR2 is YNNKEL in the germline V gene (reference sequence). Trimming took off 0 bases at V and 6 bases at J, with 10 bases between the two ends. In DNA, the CDR3 is TGTGCCAGCAGCCAAGAGCAGGGACGTGATACGCAGTATTTT. It is translated as CASSQEQGRDTQYF.

The chain is built from TRBV3-1 (or the pseudogene TRBV3-2) and TRBJ1-1; D gene unclear. CDR1 and CDR2 (germline): LGHDT, YNNKEL (reference sequence). V lost 1 base and J 1 base, leaving 4 bases between the germline ends. The CDR3 is 13 amino acids. CDR3 nucleotide sequence: TGTGCCAGCAGCCAAGGGAGGAACACTGAAGCTTTCTTT. The encoded protein is CASSQGRNTEAFF.

V usage is TRBV27 and J usage is TRBJ1-1, with 7 positions matching TRBD1. Germline-derived CDR1 and CDR2 are MNHEY and SMNVEV (reference sequence). This CDR3 is 13 amino acids long. V shed 3 bases, J shed 4 bases, and the junction held 2 bases outside the gene matches. The DNA for the CDR3 is TGTGCCAGCAGTTTTTCAGGGGGCACTGAAGCTTTCTTT. This gives the protein CASSFSGGTEAFF.

The chain combines TRBV5-1 with TRBJ1-1; no reliable D call. Germline V gene data show CDR1 as SGHRS and CDR2 as YFSETQ. V gave up 1 base and J gave up 3 bases, with 10 bases separating them. CDR3 length: 14 amino acids. This CDR3 is CASSLITRDTEAFF. Written as DNA, the CDR3 is TGCGCCAGCAGCTTGATTACCCGGGACACTGAAGCTTTCTTT.

This clone was detected only once. The J gene is TRBJ2-1, the V gene TRBV10-3; a possible D gene is TRBD2 (5 bases). CDR3 length equals 15 residues. The germline CDR1 and CDR2 sequences are ENHRY and SYGVKD. V was trimmed by 0 bases and J by 3 bases, leaving 9 bases between them. CDR3 coding DNA: TGTGCCATCAGTGAGTCGCCCGGAGGCTACAATGAGCAGTTCTTC. It yields the protein CAISESPGGYNEQFF.